This TCR beta chain was retrieved from a study of blood T cell repertoires in COVID-19. The J segment lost 4 bases and the V segment lost 2 bases, leaving 3 bases of the junction unmatched. Looked up from germline, CDR1 is WNHNN and CDR2 is SYGVQD (reference sequence). CDR3 length equals 15 residues. Clones were sequenced by immunoSEQ multiplex PCR, and TCRdb holds only the in-frame ones, with some missing. Here the sample spans a few hundred thousand clones, approximately 86% being singletons. This chain links TRBV10-1 with TRBJ2-1, with TRBD2 matching over 9 bases. The sequence derives from a woman aged 40 to 50 with acute COVID-19. The material sequenced was PBMCs or T cells enriched from blood (not recorded which). CDR3: CASSEMAGGYNEQFF. CDR3 nucleotides: TGCGCCAGCAGTGAGATGGCGGGAGGGTACAATGAGCAGTTCTTC.